This section outlines one TCR beta chain sequence together with its context. The PCR employed 60 Vbeta primers together with 13 Jbeta primers. Using immunoSEQ multiplex PCR, the repertoire was profiled, and TCRdb retains in-frame clones only, with some absent. The profile shows a few hundred thousand clones, more than 60% of them singletons. This sample was included in a study of cytomegalovirus exposure and HLA in healthy donors. This CDR3 is built from 15 residues. In germline, CDR1 is SGHAT, CDR2 FQNNGV. Germline trimming cut 5 bases from V and 5 bases from J; bases unmatched to any gene: 7. The V call is TRBV11-2, the J call TRBJ2-2, with 8 bases that match TRBD1. The sequence came from a woman aged 25 to 39 in good health and CMV-seronegative. Sequenced material: PBMCs. The CDR3 region has the DNA TGTGCCAGCAGCCATGGGACAGGAGATACCGGGGAGCTGTTTTTT. The encoded protein is CASSHGTGDTGELFF.